This TCR beta chain was obtained from a study of cytomegalovirus exposure and HLA in healthy donors. Study-wide background: From HLA-typed donors, an early data release held roughly 89 million unique TCRs.

CDR1 LNHDA and CDR2 SQIVND come from the germline V gene (reference sequence). The CDR3 loop spans 15 amino acids. With V trimmed by 5 bases and J by 9 bases, 10 bases remained unmatched. The study ran its PCR with 60 Vbeta and 13 Jbeta primers. Here immunoSEQ multiplex PCR was the method, and the copy in TCRdb shows in-frame clones only, minus some. Of 200,000 to 250,000 clones listed, more than 80% are singletons. The rearrangement uses TRBV19 and TRBJ1-5, with 10 bases matching TRBD1. The sample consisted of PBMCs. This clonotype was sampled from a man aged 30 to 39 in good health and CMV-seronegative. CDR3 sequence (DNA): TGTGCCAGTAGTGTCACCGGGACAGGGGCCTCGCCCCAGCATTTT. It encodes CASSVTGTGASPQHF.